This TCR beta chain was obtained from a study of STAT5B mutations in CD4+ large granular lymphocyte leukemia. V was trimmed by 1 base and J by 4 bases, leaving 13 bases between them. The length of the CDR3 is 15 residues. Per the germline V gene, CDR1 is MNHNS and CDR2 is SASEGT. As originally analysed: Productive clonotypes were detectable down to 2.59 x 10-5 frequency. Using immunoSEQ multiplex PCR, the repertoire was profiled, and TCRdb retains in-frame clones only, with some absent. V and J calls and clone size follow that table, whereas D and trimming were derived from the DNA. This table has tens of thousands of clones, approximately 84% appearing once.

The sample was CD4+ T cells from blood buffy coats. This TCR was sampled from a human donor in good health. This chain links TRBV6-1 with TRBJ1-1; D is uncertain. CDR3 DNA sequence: TGTGCCAGCAGTGAAGGAGGAAGGCCCGGCACTGAAGCTTTCTTT. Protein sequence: CASSEGGRPGTEAFF.